Listed below are T cell receptor beta chains from one sample, sequenced in a study of breast tumors, draining lymph nodes, adjacent tissues. TCRdb redid the calling of the multiplex PCR reads with MiXCR, one entry per CDR3 protein. The table lists hundreds of thousands of distinct CDR3 sequences, roughly 30% of them singletons. The sample consisted of axillary lymph node tissue. Every receptor here comes from a female donor with breast cancer. Some clones in this sample may be carry-over from other donors' samples. Each CDR3 is given with its conserved first and last residue. D genes are given only for firm matches. Size values are once, few and many counts, or a class for expanded clones, and some rows have none.

j_call	v_call	cdr3_length	clone_size	d_call	cdr3_nt	cdr3_aa
TRBJ2-2	TRBV6-1	15	few	TRBD2	TGTGCCAGCAGACAGAGCGGGGGGGGGACCGGGGAGCTGTTTTTT	CASRQSGGGTGELFF
TRBJ1-2	TRBV7-9	15	.	.	TGTGCCAGCAGCTTAGGGGGGCATGAAAACTATGGCTACCCCTTC	CASSLGGHENYGYPF
TRBJ1-6	TRBV7-8	13	many	.	TGTGCCAGCAGCTTAGCAACGTATTCACCCCTCCACTTT	CASSLATYSPLHF
TRBJ1-2	TRBV5-6	15	many	TRBD1	TGTGCCAGCAGCGAGCAGGGGGGGCGATACTATGGCTACACCTTC	CASSEQGGRYYGYTF
TRBJ2-1	TRBV15	16	.	TRBD1	TGTGCCACCAGCAGAGAGGACAGGGGGCAACGGAATGAGCAGTTCTTC	CATSREDRGQRNEQFF
TRBJ1-1	TRBV9	15	.	TRBD1	TGTGCCAGCAGCGTAGTGGCAGGGGGGCACACTGAAGCTTTCTTT	CASSVVAGGHTEAFF
TRBJ2-3	TRBV12-3/TRBV12-4	12	many	.	TGTGCCAGCAGTTTCTTTGGAGATACGCAGTATTTT	CASSFFGDTQYF
TRBJ1-2	TRBV6-5	15	many	.	TGTGCCAGCAGTTACGGGGGGATTGCTAACTATGGCTACACCTTC	CASSYGGIANYGYTF
TRBJ1-6	TRBV5-8	16	many	.	TGTGCCAGCAGCCGTGGAATAGGTGGGGTAGGCTCACCCCTCCACTTT	CASSRGIGGVGSPLHF
TRBJ2-7	TRBV27	15	few	TRBD1	TGTGCCAGCAGCCCACCCCCGGGACAGGGTTACGAGCAGTACTTC	CASSPPPGQGYEQYF
TRBJ1-2	TRBV25-1	12	.	.	TGTGCCAGCAGTGCGGGGGACTATGGCTACACCTTC	CASSAGDYGYTF
TRBJ1-5	TRBV2	14	.	.	TGTGCCAGCAGAAGGGAGAACACCGGGGGGCCCCAGCATTTT	CASRRENTGGPQHF
TRBJ2-1	TRBV6-4	15	many	TRBD2	TGTGCCAGCAGTACCGGGACTAGCGGGATCAGTGAGCAGTTCTTC	CASSTGTSGISEQFF
TRBJ1-5	TRBV24-1	16	.	.	TGTGCCACCAGTGATACGTCCGGGATCCAAAATCAGCCCCAGCATTTT	CATSDTSGIQNQPQHF
TRBJ2-3	TRBV18	14	few	.	TGTGCCAGCTCACCATCAGGACCGACAGATACGCAGTATTTT	CASSPSGPTDTQYF
TRBJ2-7	TRBV28	13	many	TRBD1	TGTGCCAGCAGTTTAAGGGGGCGAAACGAGCAGTACTTC	CASSLRGRNEQYF
TRBJ2-1	TRBV9	13	many	.	TGTGCCAGCAGCCCCACGGAGGGCAATGAGCAGTTCTTC	CASSPTEGNEQFF
TRBJ2-1	TRBV27	15	.	TRBD2	TGTGCCAGCAGTCGAGCGGGATCTTCCTACAATGAGCAGTTCTTC	CASSRAGSSYNEQFF
TRBJ2-7	TRBV3-1	12	many	TRBD2	TGTGCCAGCAGCCTAGCGGGAGACGAGCAGTACTTC	CASSLAGDEQYF
TRBJ2-6	TRBV11-2	16	many	.	TGTGCCAGCAGCTCAGTGGGGGTAGTTGGGGCCAACGTCCTGACTTTC	CASSSVGVVGANVLTF
TRBJ1-5	TRBV7-6	13	many	.	TGTGCCAGCAGCGCCCGATCCAATCAGCCCCAGCATTTT	CASSARSNQPQHF
TRBJ1-2	TRBV27	13	many	TRBD1	TGTGCCAGCAGGCGGACAGGGGGAGTTGGCTACACCTTC	CASRRTGGVGYTF
TRBJ1-6	TRBV9	13	many	.	TGTGCCAGCAGGGAGAATGTAGATTCACCCCTCCACTTT	CASRENVDSPLHF
TRBJ1-2	TRBV9	15	.	TRBD1	TGTGCCAGCAGCGTTGGGACAGGGGGCAACTATGGCTACACCTTC	CASSVGTGGNYGYTF
TRBJ2-3	TRBV28	15	.	TRBD1	TGTGCCAGCAGCGATCCGGGACAGGGAGTAAATACGCAGTATTTT	CASSDPGQGVNTQYF
TRBJ2-6	TRBV5-1	15	many	.	TGCGCCAGCAGCCCCGGGGGAGGTGGGGCCGACGTCCTGACTTTC	CASSPGGGGADVLTF
TRBJ2-2	TRBV9	17	many	.	TGTGCCAGCAGCGTATGGGGTAGGGGCTGGGAGACCGGGGAGCTGTTTTTT	CASSVWGRGWETGELFF
TRBJ2-5	TRBV19	15	many	.	TGTGCCAGTAGTCCAATCGGCCAGGGGAGGGAGACCCAGTACTTC	CASSPIGQGRETQYF
TRBJ2-3	TRBV6-4	16	many	TRBD2	TGTGCCAGCAGTGAGGTAGCGGGAGTGAAGGCAGATACGCAGTATTTT	CASSEVAGVKADTQYF
TRBJ1-2	TRBV7-2	15	.	.	TGTGCCAGCAGCTCCTACGGGGGAGCATCGAGTGGCTACACCTTC	CASSSYGGASSGYTF
TRBJ2-1	TRBV7-6	19	many	TRBD2	TGTGCCAGCAGCTTAGCCCAGACTAGCGGGAGGGGCTCCTACAATGAGCAGTTCTTC	CASSLAQTSGRGSYNEQFF
TRBJ2-5	TRBV7-3	17	many	.	TGTGCCAGCAGCTTAAAAGCTTTTGAGGGAGCGCCAGAGACCCAGTACTTC	CASSLKAFEGAPETQYF
TRBJ2-3	TRBV29-1	14	many	TRBD2	TGCAGCGTTGAAGGTGGGGGGGGGACAGATACGCAGTATTTT	CSVEGGGGTDTQYF
TRBJ2-1	TRBV29-1	13	.	.	TGCAGCGCCCTCCGGGACGCAGGGAATGAGCAGTTCTTC	CSALRDAGNEQFF
TRBJ2-1	TRBV5-1	15	many	TRBD2	TGCGCCAGCAGCCCGACTAGCGGGAGTCCCAATGAGCAGTTCTTC	CASSPTSGSPNEQFF
TRBJ2-3	TRBV18	17	many	TRBD2	TGTGCCAGCTCACCACAGGGACTAGCGGGGCGCACAGATACGCAGTATTTT	CASSPQGLAGRTDTQYF
TRBJ2-1	TRBV19	12	many	.	TGTGCCAGTAGTAGGCCCCCGAGCGAGCAGTTCTTC	CASSRPPSEQFF
TRBJ2-6	TRBV6-1	17	.	.	TGTGCCAGCAGTGCCGGTTACCCCCCCTCTGGGGCCAACGTCCTGACTTTC	CASSAGYPPSGANVLTF
TRBJ2-7	TRBV11-2	16	once	TRBD2	TGTGCCAGCAGCTCCCCCTTGGGCGGGAGCTCCTACGAGCAGTACTTC	CASSSPLGGSSYEQYF
TRBJ2-5	TRBV7-3	15	many	.	TGTGCCAGCAGCTTAACGGCGGGACGCAGGGAGACCCAGTACTTC	CASSLTAGRRETQYF